This is a list of T cell receptor beta chains from one sample in a study of Graves' ophthalmopathy and Graves' hyperthyroidism. Via MiXCR, TCRdb re-called the multiplex PCR reads, giving one row per CDR3 protein. Among 400,000 to 450,000 distinct CDR3 sequences listed, around a fifth were seen once. Sequenced input: peripheral blood. The receptors were gathered from a woman between 18 and 29 years old with stable Graves' hyperthyroidism. Each CDR3 is given with its conserved first and last residue. The order of the fields is D gene, clone size, J gene, V gene, CDR3 protein, CDR3 DNA. The D gene is left open where the match is weak. Rows may omit the clone size; those that give it use once, few, many or a size class.

D gene: TRBD1
clone size: many
J gene: TRBJ2-2
V gene: TRBV27
CDR3 protein: CASRTRQGADTGELFF
CDR3 DNA: TGTGCCAGCAGAACCAGACAGGGGGCGGACACCGGGGAGCTGTTTTTT

D gene: .
clone size: few
J gene: TRBJ1-2
V gene: TRBV12-3/TRBV12-4
CDR3 protein: CASSLNTNYGYTF
CDR3 DNA: TGTGCCAGCAGTTTAAACACTAACTATGGCTACACCTTC

D gene: .
clone size: many
J gene: TRBJ2-6
V gene: TRBV12-3/TRBV12-4
CDR3 protein: CASSLAGAWYGANVLTF
CDR3 DNA: TGTGCCAGCAGTTTGGCAGGGGCTTGGTATGGGGCCAACGTCCTGACTTTC

D gene: .
clone size: many
J gene: TRBJ2-7
V gene: TRBV29-1
CDR3 protein: CSVLGVSYEQYF
CDR3 DNA: TGCAGCGTTTTGGGGGTCTCCTACGAGCAGTACTTC

D gene: .
clone size: many
J gene: TRBJ1-5
V gene: TRBV12-3/TRBV12-4
CDR3 protein: CASSLGTGPPQHF
CDR3 DNA: TGTGCCAGCAGTTTAGGCACAGGGCCGCCCCAGCATTTT

D gene: .
clone size: few
J gene: TRBJ1-5
V gene: TRBV3-1
CDR3 protein: CASSLRVRQPQHF
CDR3 DNA: TGTGCCAGCAGCCTCCGTGTTAGGCAGCCCCAGCATTTT

D gene: TRBD2
clone size: many
J gene: TRBJ2-7
V gene: TRBV15
CDR3 protein: CATSRGVYEQYF
CDR3 DNA: TGTGCCACCAGCCGGGGGGTCTACGAGCAGTACTTC

D gene: TRBD2
clone size: once
J gene: TRBJ2-5
V gene: TRBV12-3/TRBV12-4
CDR3 protein: CASSLPSGRAGETQYF
CDR3 DNA: TGTGCCAGCAGTTTACCTAGCGGGAGGGCCGGAGAGACCCAGTACTTC

D gene: .
clone size: .
J gene: TRBJ1-2
V gene: TRBV12-3/TRBV12-4
CDR3 protein: CASSLRQELYGYTF
CDR3 DNA: TGTGCCAGCAGTTTAAGGCAGGAACTCTATGGCTACACCTTC

D gene: TRBD1
clone size: .
J gene: TRBJ1-1
V gene: TRBV6-2/TRBV6-3
CDR3 protein: CASRGQGGSEAFF
CDR3 DNA: TGTGCCAGCAGGGGACAGGGGGGCTCTGAAGCTTTCTTT

D gene: TRBD2
clone size: many
J gene: TRBJ2-5
V gene: TRBV12-3/TRBV12-4
CDR3 protein: CASSYTPGTSWETQYF
CDR3 DNA: TGTGCCAGCAGTTACACACCGGGGACTAGCTGGGAGACCCAGTACTTC

D gene: .
clone size: many
J gene: TRBJ1-5
V gene: TRBV12-3/TRBV12-4
CDR3 protein: CASKLGGDNQPQHF
CDR3 DNA: TGTGCCAGCAAATTAGGGGGGGACAATCAGCCCCAGCATTTT

D gene: .
clone size: many
J gene: TRBJ1-6
V gene: TRBV20-1
CDR3 protein: CSARVSTTGSPLHF
CDR3 DNA: TGCAGTGCTAGAGTTTCCACTACGGGGTCACCCCTCCACTTT

D gene: .
clone size: .
J gene: TRBJ2-5
V gene: TRBV20-1
CDR3 protein: CSARTGQATQYF
CDR3 DNA: TGCAGTGCCAGAACAGGGCAAGCGACCCAGTACTTC

D gene: TRBD1
clone size: many
J gene: TRBJ1-6
V gene: TRBV6-1
CDR3 protein: CASARQGDNLDSPLHF
CDR3 DNA: TGTGCCAGCGCTCGGCAGGGGGACAATCTCGATTCACCCCTCCACTTT

D gene: .
clone size: many
J gene: TRBJ2-5
V gene: TRBV2
CDR3 protein: CASNSRQGSETQYF
CDR3 DNA: TGTGCCAGCAACTCCCGTCAGGGGTCCGAGACCCAGTACTTC

D gene: .
clone size: many
J gene: TRBJ1-1
V gene: TRBV27
CDR3 protein: CASSFAGIGAGTEAFF
CDR3 DNA: TGTGCCAGCAGTTTTGCGGGAATCGGGGCGGGTACTGAAGCTTTCTTT

D gene: TRBD2
clone size: many
J gene: TRBJ2-5
V gene: TRBV6-5
CDR3 protein: CASSTSVQETQYF
CDR3 DNA: TGTGCCAGCAGTACTAGCGTGCAAGAGACCCAGTACTTC

D gene: TRBD2
clone size: many
J gene: TRBJ2-2
V gene: TRBV11-1
CDR3 protein: CASRRGLAGVGAGELFF
CDR3 DNA: TGTGCCAGCAGACGGGGACTAGCGGGAGTCGGAGCCGGGGAGCTGTTTTTT

D gene: .
clone size: .
J gene: TRBJ2-7
V gene: TRBV12-3/TRBV12-4
CDR3 protein: CASSLRIGYEQYF
CDR3 DNA: TGTGCCAGCAGTTTAAGGATTGGGTACGAGCAGTACTTC

D gene: .
clone size: .
J gene: TRBJ1-2
V gene: TRBV6-5
CDR3 protein: CASSYTSLRHGYTF
CDR3 DNA: TGTGCCAGCAGTTATACGTCGTTAAGGCATGGCTACACCTTC